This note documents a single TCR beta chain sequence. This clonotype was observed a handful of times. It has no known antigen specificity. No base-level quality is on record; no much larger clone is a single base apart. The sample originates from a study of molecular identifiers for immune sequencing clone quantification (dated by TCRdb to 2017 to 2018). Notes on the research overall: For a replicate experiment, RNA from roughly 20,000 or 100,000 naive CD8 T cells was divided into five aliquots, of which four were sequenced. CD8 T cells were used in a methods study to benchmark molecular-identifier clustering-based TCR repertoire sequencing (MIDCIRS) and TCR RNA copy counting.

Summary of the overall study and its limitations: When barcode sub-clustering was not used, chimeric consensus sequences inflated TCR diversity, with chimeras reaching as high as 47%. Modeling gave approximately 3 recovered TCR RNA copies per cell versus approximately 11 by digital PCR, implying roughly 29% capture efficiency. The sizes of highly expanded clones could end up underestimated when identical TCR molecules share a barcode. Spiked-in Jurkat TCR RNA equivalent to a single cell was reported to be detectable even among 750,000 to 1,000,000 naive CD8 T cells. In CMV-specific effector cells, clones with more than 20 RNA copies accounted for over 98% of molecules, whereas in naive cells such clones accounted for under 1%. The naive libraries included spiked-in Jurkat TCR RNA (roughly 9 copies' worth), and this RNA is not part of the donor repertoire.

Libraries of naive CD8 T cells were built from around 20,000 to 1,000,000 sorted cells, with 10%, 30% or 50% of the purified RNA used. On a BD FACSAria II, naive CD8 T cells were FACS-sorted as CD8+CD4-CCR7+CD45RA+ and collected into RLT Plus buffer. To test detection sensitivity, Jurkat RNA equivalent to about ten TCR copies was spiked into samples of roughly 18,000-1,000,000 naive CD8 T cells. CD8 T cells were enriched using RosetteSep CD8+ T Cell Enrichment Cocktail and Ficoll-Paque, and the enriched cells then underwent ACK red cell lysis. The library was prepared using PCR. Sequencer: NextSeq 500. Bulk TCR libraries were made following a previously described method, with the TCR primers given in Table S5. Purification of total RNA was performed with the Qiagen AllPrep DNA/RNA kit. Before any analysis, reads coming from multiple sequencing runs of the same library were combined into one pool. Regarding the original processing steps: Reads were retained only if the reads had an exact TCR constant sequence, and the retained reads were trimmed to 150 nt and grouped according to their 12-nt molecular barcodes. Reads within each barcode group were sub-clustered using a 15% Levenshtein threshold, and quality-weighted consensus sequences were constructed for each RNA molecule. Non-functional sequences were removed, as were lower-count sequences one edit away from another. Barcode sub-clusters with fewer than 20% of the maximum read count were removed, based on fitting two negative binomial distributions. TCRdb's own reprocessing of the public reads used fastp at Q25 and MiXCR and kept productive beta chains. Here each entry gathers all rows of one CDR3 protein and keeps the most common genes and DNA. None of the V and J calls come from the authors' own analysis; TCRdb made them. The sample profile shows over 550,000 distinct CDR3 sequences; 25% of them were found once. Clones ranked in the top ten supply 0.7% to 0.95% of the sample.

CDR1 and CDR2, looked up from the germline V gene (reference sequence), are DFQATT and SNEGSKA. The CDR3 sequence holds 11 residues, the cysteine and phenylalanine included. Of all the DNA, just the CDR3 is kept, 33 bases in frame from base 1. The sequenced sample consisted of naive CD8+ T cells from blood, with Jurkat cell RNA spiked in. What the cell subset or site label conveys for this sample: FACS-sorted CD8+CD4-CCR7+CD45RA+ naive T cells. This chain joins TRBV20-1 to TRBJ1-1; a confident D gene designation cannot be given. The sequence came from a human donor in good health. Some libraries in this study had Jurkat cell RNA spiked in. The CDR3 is CGVREGTEAFF. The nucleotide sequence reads TGCGGCGTTAGGGAGGGCACTGAAGCTTTCTTT.